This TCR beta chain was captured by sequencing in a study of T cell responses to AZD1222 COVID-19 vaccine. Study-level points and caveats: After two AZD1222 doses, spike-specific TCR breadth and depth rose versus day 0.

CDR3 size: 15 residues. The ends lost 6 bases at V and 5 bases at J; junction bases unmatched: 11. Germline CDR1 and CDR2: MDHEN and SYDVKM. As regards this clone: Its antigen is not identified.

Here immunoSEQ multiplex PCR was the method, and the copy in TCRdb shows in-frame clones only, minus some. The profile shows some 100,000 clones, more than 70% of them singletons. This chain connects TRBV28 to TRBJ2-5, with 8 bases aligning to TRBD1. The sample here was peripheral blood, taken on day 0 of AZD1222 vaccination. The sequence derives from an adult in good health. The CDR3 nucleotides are TGTGCCAGCAGCCCGACAGGGGCGTTGGAGGAGACCCAGTACTTC. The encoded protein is CASSPTGALEETQYF. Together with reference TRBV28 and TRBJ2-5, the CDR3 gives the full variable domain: DVKVTQSSRYLVKRTGEKVFLECVQDMDHENMFWYRQDPGLGLRLIYFSYDVKMKEKGDIPEGYSVSREKKERFSLILESASTNQTSMYLCASSPTGALEETQYFGPGTRLLVL.